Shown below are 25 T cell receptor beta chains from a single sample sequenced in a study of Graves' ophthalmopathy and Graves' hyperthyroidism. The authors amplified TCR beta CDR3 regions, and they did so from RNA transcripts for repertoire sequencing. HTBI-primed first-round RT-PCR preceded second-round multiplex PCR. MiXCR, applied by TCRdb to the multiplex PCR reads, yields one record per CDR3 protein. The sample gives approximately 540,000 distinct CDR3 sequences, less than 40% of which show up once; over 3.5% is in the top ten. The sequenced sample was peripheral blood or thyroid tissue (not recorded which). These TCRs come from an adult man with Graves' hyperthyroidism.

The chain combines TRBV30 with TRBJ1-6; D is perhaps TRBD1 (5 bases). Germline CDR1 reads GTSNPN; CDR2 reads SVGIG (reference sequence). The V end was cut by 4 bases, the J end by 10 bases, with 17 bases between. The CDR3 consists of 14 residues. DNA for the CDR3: TGTGCCTGGATAAAAGGGTCCGGGGGGTCACCCCTCCACTTT. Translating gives CAWIKGSGGSPLHF.

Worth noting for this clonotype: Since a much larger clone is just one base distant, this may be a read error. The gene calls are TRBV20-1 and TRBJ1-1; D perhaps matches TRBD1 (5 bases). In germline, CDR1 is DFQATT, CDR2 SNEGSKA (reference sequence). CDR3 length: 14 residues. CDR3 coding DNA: TGCAGATCAGAAAAACAGGCTAGGCGCACTGAAGCTTTCTTT. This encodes CRSEKQARRTEAFF.

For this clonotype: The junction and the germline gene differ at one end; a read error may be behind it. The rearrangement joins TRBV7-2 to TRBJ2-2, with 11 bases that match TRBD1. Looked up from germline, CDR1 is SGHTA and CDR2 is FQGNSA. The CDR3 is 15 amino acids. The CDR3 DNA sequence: TGTGCCAGCAGGGGAGGGACAGGGGGTTTTAGTGAGCAGTTTTTT. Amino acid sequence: CASRGGTGGFSEQFF.

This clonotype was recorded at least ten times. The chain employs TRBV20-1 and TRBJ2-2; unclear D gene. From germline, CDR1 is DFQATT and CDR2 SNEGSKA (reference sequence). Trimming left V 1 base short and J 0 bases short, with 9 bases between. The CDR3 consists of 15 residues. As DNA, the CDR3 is TGCAGTGCTAGAGTTGCCAGTTCGAACACCGGGGAGCTGTTTTTT. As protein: CSARVASSNTGELFF.

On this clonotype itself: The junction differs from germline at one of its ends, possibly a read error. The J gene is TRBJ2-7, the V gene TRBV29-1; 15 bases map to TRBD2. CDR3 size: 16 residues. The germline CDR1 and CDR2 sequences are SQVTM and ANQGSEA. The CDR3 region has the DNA TGCAGCGTGGGTGGACTAGCGGGAGGGAACACCGGGGAGCTGTACTTC. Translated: CSVGGLAGGNTGELYF.

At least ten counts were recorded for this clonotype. The CDR3 loop reads CATSYRQGAGNTIYF. CDR3 bases: TGTGCCACCAGCTATCGACAGGGGGCTGGAAACACCATATATTTT. The chain combines TRBV15 with TRBJ1-3, with 9 nucleotides matching TRBD1. The V and J ends lost 5 bases and 2 bases, in that order; junction bases with no gene match: 4. The CDR3 is 15 residues long. CDR1 and CDR2 from the germline V gene are LNHNV and YYDKDF (reference sequence).

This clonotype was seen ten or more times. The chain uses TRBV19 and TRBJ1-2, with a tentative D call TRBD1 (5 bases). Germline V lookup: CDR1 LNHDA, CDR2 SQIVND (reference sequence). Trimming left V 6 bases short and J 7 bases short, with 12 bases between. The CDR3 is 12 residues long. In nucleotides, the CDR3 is TGTGCCAGTAGCCAGGGAGGTGGTGGCTACACCTTC. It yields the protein CASSQGGGGYTF. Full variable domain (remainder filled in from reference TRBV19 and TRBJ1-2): DGGITQSPKYLFRKEGQNVTLSCEQNLNHDAMYWYRQDPGQGLRLIYYSQIVNDFQKGDIAEGYSVSREKKESFPLTVTSAQKNPTAFYLCASSQGGGGYTFGSGTRLTVV.

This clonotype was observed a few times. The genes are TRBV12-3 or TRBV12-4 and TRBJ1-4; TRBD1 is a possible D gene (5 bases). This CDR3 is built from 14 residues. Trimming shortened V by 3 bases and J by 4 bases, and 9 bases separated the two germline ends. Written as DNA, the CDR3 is TGTGCCAGCAGTTTCGCAGGGTTTAATGAAAAACTGTTTTTT. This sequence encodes CASSFAGFNEKLFF.

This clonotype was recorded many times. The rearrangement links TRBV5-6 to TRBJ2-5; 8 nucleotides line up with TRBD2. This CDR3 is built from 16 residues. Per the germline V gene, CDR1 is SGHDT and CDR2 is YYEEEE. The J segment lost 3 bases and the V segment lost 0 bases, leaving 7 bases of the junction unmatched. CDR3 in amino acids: CASSLVREGPEETQYF. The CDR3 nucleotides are TGTGCCAGCAGCTTGGTTCGGGAGGGCCCTGAAGAGACCCAGTACTTC.

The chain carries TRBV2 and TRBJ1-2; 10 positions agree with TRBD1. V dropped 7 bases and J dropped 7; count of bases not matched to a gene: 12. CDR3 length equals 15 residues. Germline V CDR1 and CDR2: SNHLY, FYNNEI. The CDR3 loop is CASKDPGQGMFGYTF. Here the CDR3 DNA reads TGTGCCAGCAAAGACCCGGGACAGGGGATGTTTGGCTACACCTTC.

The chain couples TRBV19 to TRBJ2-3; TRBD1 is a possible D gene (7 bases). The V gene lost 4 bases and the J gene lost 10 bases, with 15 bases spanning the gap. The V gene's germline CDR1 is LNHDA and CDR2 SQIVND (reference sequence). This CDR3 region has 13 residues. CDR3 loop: CASSTEGARAQYF. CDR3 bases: TGTGCCAGTAGTACGGAGGGGGCGAGAGCGCAGTATTTT.

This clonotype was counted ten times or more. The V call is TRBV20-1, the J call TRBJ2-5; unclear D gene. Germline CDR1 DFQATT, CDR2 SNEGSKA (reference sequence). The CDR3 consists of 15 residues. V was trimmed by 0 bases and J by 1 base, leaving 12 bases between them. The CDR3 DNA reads TGCAGTGCTAGAGATCTGTCGGATTTCCAAGAGACCCAGTACTTC. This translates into CSARDLSDFQETQYF.

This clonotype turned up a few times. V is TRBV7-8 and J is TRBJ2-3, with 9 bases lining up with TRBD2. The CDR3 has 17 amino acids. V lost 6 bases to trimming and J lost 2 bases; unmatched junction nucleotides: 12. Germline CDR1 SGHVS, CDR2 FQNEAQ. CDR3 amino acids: CASSLRLASGITDTQYF. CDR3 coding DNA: TGTGCCAGCAGTTTGAGGTTGGCTAGCGGGATCACAGATACGCAGTATTTT.

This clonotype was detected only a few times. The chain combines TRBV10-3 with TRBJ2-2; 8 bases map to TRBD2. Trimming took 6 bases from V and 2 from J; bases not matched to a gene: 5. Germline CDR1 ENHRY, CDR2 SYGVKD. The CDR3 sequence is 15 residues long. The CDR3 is CAISFSGINTGELFF. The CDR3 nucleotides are TGTGCCATCAGCTTTAGCGGGATTAACACCGGGGAGCTGTTTTTT.

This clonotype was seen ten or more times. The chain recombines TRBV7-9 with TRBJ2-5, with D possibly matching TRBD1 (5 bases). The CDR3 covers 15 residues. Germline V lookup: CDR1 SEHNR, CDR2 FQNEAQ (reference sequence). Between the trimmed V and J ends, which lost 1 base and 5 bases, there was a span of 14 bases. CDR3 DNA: TGTGCCAGCAGCTTAGTTCCAGGGATTCGGGAGACCCAGTACTTC. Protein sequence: CASSLVPGIRETQYF.

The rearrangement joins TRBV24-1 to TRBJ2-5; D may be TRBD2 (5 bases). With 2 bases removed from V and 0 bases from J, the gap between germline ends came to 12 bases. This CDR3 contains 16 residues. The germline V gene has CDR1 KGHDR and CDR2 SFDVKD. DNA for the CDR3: TGTGCCACCAGTGATTCTTCGGACTCGTACCAAGAGACCCAGTACTTC. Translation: CATSDSSDSYQETQYF.

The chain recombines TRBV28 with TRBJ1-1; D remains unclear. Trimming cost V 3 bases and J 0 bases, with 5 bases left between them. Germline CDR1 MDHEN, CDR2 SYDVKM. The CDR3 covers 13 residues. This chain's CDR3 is CASSLWLNTEAFF. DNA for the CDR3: TGTGCCAGCAGTTTGTGGTTGAACACTGAAGCTTTCTTT.

This CDR3 reads CASGHRDESTDTQYF. DNA for the CDR3: TGTGCCAGCGGACACCGGGACGAGAGCACAGATACGCAGTATTTT. V and J are TRBV25-1 and TRBJ2-3; either TRBD1 or TRBD2 may supply D (5 bases each). There are 15 residues in the CDR3. Trimming cost V 8 bases and J 0 bases, with 15 bases left between them. Germline V CDR1 and CDR2: MGHDK, SYGVNS.

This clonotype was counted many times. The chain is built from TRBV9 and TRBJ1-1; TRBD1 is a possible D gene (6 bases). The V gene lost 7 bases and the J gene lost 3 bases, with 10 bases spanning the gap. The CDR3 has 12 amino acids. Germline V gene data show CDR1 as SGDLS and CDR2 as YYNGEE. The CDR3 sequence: CASGQSDTEAFF. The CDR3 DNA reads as TGTGCCAGCGGACAGTCGGACACTGAAGCTTTCTTT.

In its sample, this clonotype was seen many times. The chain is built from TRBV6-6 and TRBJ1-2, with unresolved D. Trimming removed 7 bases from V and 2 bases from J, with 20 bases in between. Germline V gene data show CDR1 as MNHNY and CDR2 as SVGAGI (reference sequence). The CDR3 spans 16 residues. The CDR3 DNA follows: TGTGCCAGCATTCGCCCGTCGGAGGGAGGAAACTATGGCTACACCTTC. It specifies CASIRPSEGGNYGYTF.

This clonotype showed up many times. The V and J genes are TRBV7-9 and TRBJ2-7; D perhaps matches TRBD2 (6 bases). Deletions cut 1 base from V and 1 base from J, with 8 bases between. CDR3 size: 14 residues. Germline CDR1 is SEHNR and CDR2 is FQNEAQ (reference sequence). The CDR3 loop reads CASSLERASYEQYF. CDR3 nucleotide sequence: TGTGCCAGCAGCTTAGAGCGGGCATCCTACGAGCAGTACTTC.

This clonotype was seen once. As DNA, the CDR3 is TGTGCCAGTAGTATTGGGACAGGCTACAACTATGGCTACACCTTC. Translation: CASSIGTGYNYGYTF. The chain links TRBV19 to TRBJ1-2; 8 bases agree with TRBD1. The V segment lost 3 bases and the J segment 2 bases; nucleotides outside the gene matches: 5. Germline V CDR1 and CDR2: LNHDA, SQIVND (reference sequence). The CDR3 covers 15 residues.

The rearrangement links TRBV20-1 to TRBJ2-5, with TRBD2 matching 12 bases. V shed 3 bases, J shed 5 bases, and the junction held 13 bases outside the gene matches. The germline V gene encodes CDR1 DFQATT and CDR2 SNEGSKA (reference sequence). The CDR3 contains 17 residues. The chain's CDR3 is CSASPLSLAGGFETQYF. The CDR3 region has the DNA TGCAGTGCTAGCCCCCTCTCCCTAGCGGGAGGGTTCGAGACCCAGTACTTC.

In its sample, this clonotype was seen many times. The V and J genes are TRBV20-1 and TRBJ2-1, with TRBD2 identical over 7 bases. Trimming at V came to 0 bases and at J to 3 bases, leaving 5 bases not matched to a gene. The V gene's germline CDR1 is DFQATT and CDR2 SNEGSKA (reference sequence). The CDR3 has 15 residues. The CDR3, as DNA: TGCAGTGCTAGAGATTGGGCTAGCGGCTACAATGAGCAGTTCTTC. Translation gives CSARDWASGYNEQFF.

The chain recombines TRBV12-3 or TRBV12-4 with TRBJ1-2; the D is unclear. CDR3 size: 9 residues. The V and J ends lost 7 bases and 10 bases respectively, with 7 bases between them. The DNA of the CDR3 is TGTGCCAGCACTGGGTCCTACACCTTC. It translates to CASTGSYTF.